The rows below give T cell receptor beta chains drawn from one sample of a study of blood T cells in healthy people across ages. Each CDR3 protein is one row after TCRdb ran MiXCR on the 5' RACE reads. The sample contains about 1.7 million distinct CDR3 sequences, 25% to 30% of which appear only once. The specimen was blood. The receptors derive from a woman in her twenties or thirties in good health. Both conserved end residues are part of each CDR3. Fields, in order: J gene, D gene, V gene, clone size, CDR3 DNA, CDR3 protein. D genes are given only for firm matches. Size is stated for part of the rows, as once, few or many counts, or as a class when the clone is expanded.

J gene: TRBJ2-5; D gene: TRBD2; V gene: TRBV29-1; clone size: many; CDR3 DNA: TGCAGCGTGACTCTTTGGGGGGGAAAAGAGACCCAGTACTTC; CDR3 protein: CSVTLWGGKETQYF
J gene: TRBJ1-6; D gene: TRBD1; V gene: TRBV18; clone size: few; CDR3 DNA: TGTGCCAGCCAGGGACAGGGTGGAGATAATTCACCCCTCCACTTT; CDR3 protein: CASQGQGGDNSPLHF
J gene: TRBJ1-4; D gene: TRBD1; V gene: TRBV11-2; clone size: -; CDR3 DNA: TGTGCCAGCAGCTTAATCAGGGGGCGGAATGAAAAACTGTTTTTT; CDR3 protein: CASSLIRGRNEKLFF
J gene: TRBJ2-5; D gene: -; V gene: TRBV12-3/TRBV12-4; clone size: -; CDR3 DNA: TGTGCCAGCAATACAGGGTCCGGGGAGACCCAGTACTTC; CDR3 protein: CASNTGSGETQYF
J gene: TRBJ1-1; D gene: TRBD1; V gene: TRBV20-1; clone size: -; CDR3 DNA: TGCAGTGCTAGAGGCAGGGGGCTGGGCACTGAAGCTTTCTTT; CDR3 protein: CSARGRGLGTEAFF
J gene: TRBJ2-1; D gene: TRBD2; V gene: TRBV12-3/TRBV12-4; clone size: few; CDR3 DNA: TGTGCCAGCAGCCCTCTCCCCCTAGCGGGAGAGCATGAGCAGTTCTTC; CDR3 protein: CASSPLPLAGEHEQFF
J gene: TRBJ2-2; D gene: TRBD1; V gene: TRBV5-1; clone size: few; CDR3 DNA: TGCGCCAGCAGCTTGGGACAGGGGTTCACCGGGGAGCTGTTTTTT; CDR3 protein: CASSLGQGFTGELFF
J gene: TRBJ2-1; D gene: -; V gene: TRBV2; clone size: few; CDR3 DNA: TGTGCCAGCGTACCTAACGGCCAGCGCCTGCTTGAGCAGTTCTTC; CDR3 protein: CASVPNGQRLLEQFF
J gene: TRBJ1-2; D gene: TRBD1; V gene: TRBV10-3; clone size: few; CDR3 DNA: TGTGCCATCAGCGGCGGACAGGGGAGCGGCTACACCTTC; CDR3 protein: CAISGGQGSGYTF
J gene: TRBJ2-7; D gene: -; V gene: TRBV5-1; clone size: few; CDR3 DNA: TGCGCCAGCAGCTTCGAGGGGGGCTCCTACGGGCAGTACTTC; CDR3 protein: CASSFEGGSYGQYF
J gene: TRBJ1-5; D gene: -; V gene: TRBV6-5; clone size: few; CDR3 DNA: TGTGCCAGCAGGACAACAGCTTATAGCAATCAGCCCCAGCATTTT; CDR3 protein: CASRTTAYSNQPQHF
J gene: TRBJ1-4; D gene: TRBD1; V gene: TRBV24-1; clone size: -; CDR3 DNA: TGTGCCCCCTCGGAGGGACAGGGAGAAAAACTGTTTTTT; CDR3 protein: CAPSEGQGEKLFF
J gene: TRBJ1-2; D gene: -; V gene: TRBV3-1; clone size: few; CDR3 DNA: TGTGCCAGCAGCCATGGAGGGAGTTATGGCTACACCTTC; CDR3 protein: CASSHGGSYGYTF
J gene: TRBJ2-3; D gene: -; V gene: TRBV12-3/TRBV12-4; clone size: -; CDR3 DNA: TGTGCCAGCGGAGTAAGGAACACAGATACGCAGTATTTT; CDR3 protein: CASGVRNTDTQYF
J gene: TRBJ2-4; D gene: TRBD1; V gene: TRBV5-1; clone size: -; CDR3 DNA: TGCGCCAGCAGCCAAGTAGGGACAGAAATTCAAAACATTCAGTACTTC; CDR3 protein: CASSQVGTEIQNIQYF
J gene: TRBJ1-2; D gene: TRBD1; V gene: TRBV24-1; clone size: many; CDR3 DNA: TGTGCCACCAGTGATCGACAGGGAGGAGGCTACACCTTC; CDR3 protein: CATSDRQGGGYTF
J gene: TRBJ1-6; D gene: -; V gene: TRBV28; clone size: -; CDR3 DNA: TGTGCCAGCAACCCGGCAGGGGTTAATTCACCCCTCCACTTT; CDR3 protein: CASNPAGVNSPLHF
J gene: TRBJ2-5; D gene: -; V gene: TRBV12-3/TRBV12-4; clone size: -; CDR3 DNA: TGTGCCAGCAGTTTAACCGGGACAACCCCCACCCAGTACTTC; CDR3 protein: CASSLTGTTPTQYF
J gene: TRBJ2-3; D gene: -; V gene: TRBV24-1; clone size: -; CDR3 DNA: TGTGCCACCAGTGATGAGGGGGGGTGGAATACGCAGTATTTT; CDR3 protein: CATSDEGGWNTQYF
J gene: TRBJ1-5; D gene: -; V gene: TRBV6-1; clone size: few; CDR3 DNA: TGTGCCACCACCCGTGGAGGTCTCAATCAGCCCCAGCATTTT; CDR3 protein: CATTRGGLNQPQHF
J gene: TRBJ1-1; D gene: -; V gene: TRBV6-2/TRBV6-3; clone size: -; CDR3 DNA: TGTGCCAGCAGTTACGGGACCCACTCAGCTTTCTTT; CDR3 protein: CASSYGTHSAFF
J gene: TRBJ2-1; D gene: TRBD1; V gene: TRBV4-3; clone size: few; CDR3 DNA: TGCGCCAGCAGCCAGTCTCGGACAGGCATTTACAATGAGCAGTTCTTC; CDR3 protein: CASSQSRTGIYNEQFF
J gene: TRBJ2-7; D gene: -; V gene: TRBV7-3; clone size: few; CDR3 DNA: TGTGCCAGCAGCCCCTGGCTTACAGGGTGGGGTACCTACGAGCAGTACTTC; CDR3 protein: CASSPWLTGWGTYEQYF
J gene: TRBJ2-3; D gene: -; V gene: TRBV20-1; clone size: many; CDR3 DNA: TGCAGTGCTCGCCAAGACCTTCAGGCAGATACGCAGTATTTT; CDR3 protein: CSARQDLQADTQYF
J gene: TRBJ2-1; D gene: -; V gene: TRBV12-5; clone size: -; CDR3 DNA: TGTGCTAGTGGTTTGTCGGGGGGCCATGAGCAGTTCTTC; CDR3 protein: CASGLSGGHEQFF
J gene: TRBJ1-2; D gene: TRBD1; V gene: TRBV2; clone size: few; CDR3 DNA: TGTGCCACCTTTGGGACAGGGATAGGAGGCTACACCTTC; CDR3 protein: CATFGTGIGGYTF
J gene: TRBJ2-7; D gene: TRBD1; V gene: TRBV5-5; clone size: few; CDR3 DNA: TGTGCCAGCAGCTTCCCGACAGGGCGACCCTACGAGCAGTACTTC; CDR3 protein: CASSFPTGRPYEQYF
J gene: TRBJ2-1; D gene: -; V gene: TRBV29-1; clone size: -; CDR3 DNA: TGCAGCGTTAAACCCGGGGACCCAGTGGGTTCCTACAATGAGCAGTTCTTC; CDR3 protein: CSVKPGDPVGSYNEQFF
J gene: TRBJ2-1; D gene: TRBD1; V gene: TRBV11-2; clone size: -; CDR3 DNA: TGTGCCAGCAGCTTAGTCTATGGGACAGGGTTCGCCAATGAGCAGTTCTTC; CDR3 protein: CASSLVYGTGFANEQFF
J gene: TRBJ1-1; D gene: -; V gene: TRBV10-3; clone size: many; CDR3 DNA: TGTGCCATCAGTGAGGTCGGTGATACTGAAGCTTTCTTT; CDR3 protein: CAISEVGDTEAFF
J gene: TRBJ2-7; D gene: -; V gene: TRBV19; clone size: -; CDR3 DNA: TGTGCCAGTAGTTCCACGCACTCTGGAATTTCCTACGAGCAGTACTTC; CDR3 protein: CASSSTHSGISYEQYF
J gene: TRBJ2-1; D gene: TRBD1; V gene: TRBV15; clone size: few; CDR3 DNA: TGTGCCACCAGCACTCGGGACAGGGAACATGAGCAGTTCTTC; CDR3 protein: CATSTRDREHEQFF
J gene: TRBJ2-3; D gene: -; V gene: TRBV20-1; clone size: few; CDR3 DNA: TGCAGTTTTCGGTCGTCCCGGGGGTCGAGCACAGATACGCAGTATTTT; CDR3 protein: CSFRSSRGSSTDTQYF
J gene: TRBJ2-1; D gene: TRBD2; V gene: TRBV6-1; clone size: -; CDR3 DNA: TGTGCCAGCAGTGCCGCTACTAGCGGGGGGGCTAATGAGCAGTTCTTC; CDR3 protein: CASSAATSGGANEQFF
J gene: TRBJ1-6; D gene: TRBD1; V gene: TRBV5-6; clone size: -; CDR3 DNA: TGTGCCAGCAGCTTGACCGGGACAGGGTATTCACCCCTCCACTTT; CDR3 protein: CASSLTGTGYSPLHF
J gene: TRBJ1-1; D gene: -; V gene: TRBV20-1; clone size: -; CDR3 DNA: TGCAGTGCTAGAGTGGGGGAGAACACTGAAGCTTTCTTT; CDR3 protein: CSARVGENTEAFF
J gene: TRBJ2-7; D gene: TRBD1; V gene: TRBV5-1; clone size: many; CDR3 DNA: TGCGCCAGCAGCTTATCTGGACAGGGGAGTGGAGAGCAGTACTTC; CDR3 protein: CASSLSGQGSGEQYF
J gene: TRBJ2-3; D gene: TRBD2; V gene: TRBV24-1; clone size: few; CDR3 DNA: TGTGCCGCGGGGGGGATAGATACGCAGTATTTT; CDR3 protein: CAAGGIDTQYF
J gene: TRBJ1-2; D gene: TRBD1; V gene: TRBV12-3/TRBV12-4; clone size: few; CDR3 DNA: TGTGCCAGCAAGGCGGGACAGGGTAACTATGGCTACACCTTC; CDR3 protein: CASKAGQGNYGYTF
J gene: TRBJ2-7; D gene: -; V gene: TRBV7-2; clone size: many; CDR3 DNA: TGTGCCAGCAGCTTAGCAGAGGCCTACGAGCAGTACTTC; CDR3 protein: CASSLAEAYEQYF
J gene: TRBJ2-5; D gene: -; V gene: TRBV27; clone size: -; CDR3 DNA: TGTGCCAGCAGACGGGACGTTCGGACCCAGTACTTC; CDR3 protein: CASRRDVRTQYF